The T cell receptor (beta chain) under discussion was sequenced for a study of early T cells in non-severe SARS-CoV-2 infection. Each CDR3 protein gets one entry after TCRdb re-called the 5' RACE reads with MiXCR. The data contain tens of thousands of distinct CDR3 sequences, about 9.8% of them singletons. This clonotype was counted at least ten times. Its antigen is undetermined. The germline V gene has CDR1 SGHTA and CDR2 FQGNSA. Trimming at V came to 5 bases and at J to 7 bases, leaving 9 bases not matched to a gene. The CDR3 extends over 14 amino acids. Overall study findings and caveats: Anti-spike CD8 specificities were favored by VDJdb matching, whose results missed private and CD4 specificities.

The V gene is TRBV7-2, the J gene TRBJ1-1; TRBD1 agrees at 8 bases. Sequenced material: whole blood. This receptor was obtained from an adult who was a healthcare worker with PCR-confirmed SARS-CoV-2 infection or an uninfected control (not recorded which). The CDR3 DNA reads TGTGCCAGCAGCCCGGGGACAGGATCCTATGAAGCTTTCTTT. It specifies CASSPGTGSYEAFF.